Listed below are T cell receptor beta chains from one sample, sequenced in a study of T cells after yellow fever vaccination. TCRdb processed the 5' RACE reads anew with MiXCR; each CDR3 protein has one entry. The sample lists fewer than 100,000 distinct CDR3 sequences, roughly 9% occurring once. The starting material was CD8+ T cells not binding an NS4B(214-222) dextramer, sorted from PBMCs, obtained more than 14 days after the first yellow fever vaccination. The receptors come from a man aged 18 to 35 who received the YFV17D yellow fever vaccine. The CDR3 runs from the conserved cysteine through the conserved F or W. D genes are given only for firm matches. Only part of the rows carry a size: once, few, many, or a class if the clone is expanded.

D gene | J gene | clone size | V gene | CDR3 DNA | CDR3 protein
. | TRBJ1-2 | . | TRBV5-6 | TGTGCCAGCAGCGTGGACAGCCACTGGAGGGACTATGGCTACACCTTC | CASSVDSHWRDYGYTF
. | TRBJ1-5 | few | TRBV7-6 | TGTGCCAGCAGCTCCACCCCGGGGCATCAGCCCCAGCATTTT | CASSSTPGHQPQHF
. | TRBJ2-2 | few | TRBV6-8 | TGTGCCAGCAGAAACAGGGAGAACACCGGGGAGCTGTTTTTT | CASRNRENTGELFF
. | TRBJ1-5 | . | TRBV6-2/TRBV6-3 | TGTGCCAGCAGGAGGGTCAATCAGCCCCAGCATTTT | CASRRVNQPQHF
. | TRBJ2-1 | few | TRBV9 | TGTGCCAGCAGCCCTCTAATCAGTAGAGGCAATGAGCAGTTCTTC | CASSPLISRGNEQFF
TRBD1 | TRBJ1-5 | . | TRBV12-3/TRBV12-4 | TGTGCCAGCAGGGAGGGACAGGAGGTCTATAGCAATCAGCCCCAGCATTTT | CASREGQEVYSNQPQHF
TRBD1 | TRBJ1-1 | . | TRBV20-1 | TGCAGTGCCCGGACAGGCGAAGCAGCTTTCTTT | CSARTGEAAFF
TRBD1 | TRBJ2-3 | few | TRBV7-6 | TGTGCCAGCAGCTCGCCCTTGTGGGACAGGGCAGCAGATACGCAGTATTTT | CASSSPLWDRAADTQYF
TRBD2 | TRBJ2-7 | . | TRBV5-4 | TGTGCCAGCAGCTGGGAGGGGCTCGCCTACGAGCAGTACTTC | CASSWEGLAYEQYF
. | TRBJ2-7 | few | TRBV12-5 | TGTGCTAGTGGTTTGGGGGCCCCATATTACGAGCAGTACTTC | CASGLGAPYYEQYF
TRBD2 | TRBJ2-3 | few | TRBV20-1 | TGCAGTGCTAGTAGAAAAGCGGGGGGGAGCACAGATACGCAGTATTTT | CSASRKAGGSTDTQYF
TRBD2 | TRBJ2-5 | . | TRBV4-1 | TGCGCCAGCAGCCAGCTTTGGACTAGCGGAGAGACCCAGTACTTC | CASSQLWTSGETQYF
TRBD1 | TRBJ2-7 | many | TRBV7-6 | TGTGCCAGCAGCTTAGGGACAGGGAGCCACGAGCAGTACTTC | CASSLGTGSHEQYF
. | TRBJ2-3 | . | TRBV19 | TGTGCCAGTAGTCGGGTAAGCACAGATACGCAGTATTTT | CASSRVSTDTQYF
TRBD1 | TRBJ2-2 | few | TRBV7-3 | TGTGCCAGCAGCTCCGGGACAGCCTTAGGAGAGCTGTTTTTT | CASSSGTALGELFF
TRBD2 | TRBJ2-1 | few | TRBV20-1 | TGCAGTGCTACCGCCTCCGGGACTAGCATCAATGAGCAGTTCTTC | CSATASGTSINEQFF
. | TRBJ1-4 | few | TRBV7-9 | TGTGCCAGCAGCTTATCGGCGGGTGCAACTAATGAAAAACTGTTTTTT | CASSLSAGATNEKLFF
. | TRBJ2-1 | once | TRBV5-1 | TGCGCCAGCAGCCAACGGGGACCCTACAATGAGCAGTTCTTC | CASSQRGPYNEQFF
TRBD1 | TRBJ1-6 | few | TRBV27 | TGTGCCAGCAGTTTGACAGGGAAGGAGTGGGATTCACCCCTCCACTTT | CASSLTGKEWDSPLHF
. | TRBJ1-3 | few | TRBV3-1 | TGTGCCAGCAGCCAAGATTCAGGATCCGGAAACACCATATATTTT | CASSQDSGSGNTIYF
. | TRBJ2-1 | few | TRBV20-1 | TGCAGTGTCCGCGACAGTTACAATGAGCAGTTCTTC | CSVRDSYNEQFF
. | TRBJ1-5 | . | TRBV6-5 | TGTGCCAGCAGTTTAGACGGGGGGCTCAATCAGCCCCAGCATTTT | CASSLDGGLNQPQHF
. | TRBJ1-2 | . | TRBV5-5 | TGTGCCAGCAGCTTGGTGGGCGGTGGAGCTAACTATGGCTACACCTTC | CASSLVGGGANYGYTF
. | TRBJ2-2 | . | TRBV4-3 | TGCGCCAGCAGCCAAGTGGGGCAGGGAGGCTTCGCCGGGGAGCTGTTTTTT | CASSQVGQGGFAGELFF
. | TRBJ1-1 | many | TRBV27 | TGTGCCAGCAGTGGGGCGAACACTGAAGCTTTCTTT | CASSGANTEAFF